The next 9 T cell receptor beta chains were all read from a single sample in a study of T-cell memory formation after mild COVID-19. TCRdb fed the 5' RACE reads into MiXCR, producing one record per CDR3 protein. The table includes approximately 430,000 distinct CDR3 sequences, about a quarter detected once. The sample consisted of PBMCs or a T cell subset sorted from them (not recorded which). The receptors derive from an adult woman who had mild COVID-19 (a few samples of this study predate the infection). Cell type and time point are not known.

There are a few counts of this clonotype. DNA of the CDR3: TGTGCCAGCAGCTTGGTGCAGGGGGGTGAGACCCAGTACTTC. Amino acid sequence: CASSLVQGGETQYF. This sequence joins TRBV5-5 and TRBJ2-5, with TRBD1 as a possible D gene (7 bases). This CDR3 spans 14 amino acids. V lost 0 bases, J lost 5 bases, and 11 bases lay in between. Germline CDR1 is SGHKS and CDR2 is YYEKEE (reference sequence).

This clonotype has a handful of counts. The chain uses TRBV13 and TRBJ2-7; no reliable D call. The germline V gene has CDR1 PRHDT and CDR2 FYEKMQ (reference sequence). This CDR3 comprises 14 residues. V gave up 6 bases and J gave up 5 bases, with 17 bases separating them. CDR3 sequence (DNA): TGTGCCAGCAGGCAAAGTGGCGGTACAGACGAGCAGTACTTC. It translates to CASRQSGGTDEQYF. The entire variable domain, with the rest obtained from reference TRBV13 and TRBJ2-7, is as follows: AAGVIQSPRHLIKEKRETATLKCYPIPRHDTVYWYQQGPGQDPQFLISFYEKMQSDKGSIPDRFSAQQFSDYHSELNMSSLELGDSALYFCASRQSGGTDEQYFGPGTRLTVT.

This clonotype occurred a few times. The gene calls are TRBV2 and TRBJ2-7; D may match TRBD1 or TRBD2 (5 bases each). Germline assignment: CDR1 SNHLY and CDR2 FYNNEI. Trimming left V 5 bases short and J 1 base short, with 15 bases between. The CDR3 has 15 amino acids. CDR3 loop: CASSIRGRLSYEQYF. DNA for the CDR3: TGTGCCAGCAGTATCCGGGGCCGGTTATCCTACGAGCAGTACTTC.

The chain joins TRBV24-1 to TRBJ2-7, with unresolved D. This CDR3 comprises 17 residues. Germline V gives CDR1 KGHDR, CDR2 SFDVKD. V lost 4 bases to trimming and J lost 2 bases, with 20 bases between them. CDR3 protein: CATSDTVSPFSTYEQYF. The CDR3 nucleotides read TGTGCCACCAGTGACACAGTATCCCCGTTCTCGACCTACGAGCAGTACTTC.

This clonotype was seen at least ten times. The chain carries TRBV11-3 and TRBJ2-1, with 14 bases matching TRBD2. With V trimmed by 4 bases and J by 6 bases, 2 bases remained unmatched. CDR1 and CDR2 (germline): SGHNT, YENEEA. The CDR3 length is 15 residues. The CDR3, as DNA: TGTGCCAGCAGCTCCGGACTAGCGGGAGGCAATGAGCAGTTCTTC. It is translated as CASSSGLAGGNEQFF.

The V gene is TRBV3-1, the J gene TRBJ1-2, with no clear D. There are 14 residues in the CDR3. Looked up from germline, CDR1 is LGHDT and CDR2 is YNNKEL (reference sequence). Trimming stripped 4 bases from V and 4 bases from J, with 13 bases between. DNA of the CDR3: TGTGCCAGCAGCCGAGAGGACCGCTTCTATGGCTACACCTTC. It codes for CASSREDRFYGYTF.

This clonotype has a handful of counts. The chain has TRBV20-1 and TRBJ1-2; unclear D gene. The germline V gene encodes CDR1 DFQATT and CDR2 SNEGSKA (reference sequence). The CDR3 is 13 amino acids. Deletions cut 0 bases from V and 4 bases from J, with 9 bases between. The CDR3 DNA reads TGCAGTGCTAGAGATTGGCTTACCTATGGCTACACCTTC. Residues: CSARDWLTYGYTF.

There are many counts of this clonotype. J is TRBJ2-1 and V is TRBV30; 10 nucleotides agree with TRBD2. Unmatched junction bases numbered 11, after V lost 3 bases and J lost 6 bases. Germline V gene data show CDR1 as GTSNPN and CDR2 as SVGIG (reference sequence). The CDR3 totals 16 residues. CDR3 sequence: CAWRGQRGGLFNEQFF. CDR3 DNA sequence: TGTGCCTGGAGGGGTCAGCGGGGGGGCCTGTTCAATGAGCAGTTCTTC.

The table lists this clonotype with a few counts. The V and J genes are TRBV29-1 and TRBJ2-1, with D hard to call. The CDR3 has 12 amino acids. Per germline, CDR1 SQVTM and CDR2 ANQGSEA. Between the trimmed V and J ends, which lost 8 bases and 8 bases, there was a span of 16 bases. Here the CDR3 reads CSSKPGFDEQFF. CDR3 nucleotides: TGCAGCTCAAAGCCGGGTTTTGATGAGCAGTTCTTC.